This record looks at one T cell receptor (beta chain) sequence and its context. What it binds is not known. This record comes from a study of OX40 agonist ivuxolimab in advanced cancers. The wider study: Ivuxolimab, an agonistic anti-OX40 (CD134) antibody, was given to patients. Patients were dosed intravenously with ivuxolimab at 0.01 to 10 mg/kg every 2 weeks.

The CDR3 is made up of 16 amino acids. J gave up 6 bases and V 3 bases, and 12 bases lay outside the gene matches. Germline-derived CDR1 and CDR2 are MGHRA and YSYEKL. Overall study findings and caveats: Among patients with partial responses at 0.1-3.0 mg/kg, clonal expansion was among the lowest.

Produced via immunoSEQ multiplex PCR; TCRdb's table is partial and in-frame only. The data contain 50,000 to 75,000 clones, 84% of them seen just once; the ten biggest clones take up roughly 9.8%. This chain uses TRBV4-1 with TRBJ1-2; TRBD1 aligns across 8 bases. The TCR comes from an adult with an advanced solid tumor such as melanoma, head and neck, liver or kidney cancer. This material consisted of CD4+ or CD8+ T cells sorted from blood, taken in a trial of the OX40 agonist ivuxolimab. CDR3 DNA sequence: TGCGCCAGCAGCCAGGTCGGGCAGGGGGCATTCGATGGCTACACCTTC. It specifies CASSQVGQGAFDGYTF.